Following are 6 T cell receptor beta chains from one sample sequenced in a study of CD8 T cells in ankylosing spondylitis (TCRdb year 2017). On the study overall, not on this receptor specifically: A TCR beta motif made up of seven or eight highly homologous amino acid variants appeared to be characteristic of blood from ankylosing spondylitis patients.

Library prep was done by 5' RACE. TCRdb lists the instrument as Illumina HiSeq 2500. TCRdb reprocessed the public reads (quality trimming at Q25 with fastp, clone calling with MiXCR) and kept in-frame beta chains. Rows with one shared CDR3 protein collapse into an entry with the most common genes and DNA. This sample has about 540,000 distinct CDR3 sequences in its table, and about 13% of those were observed once. 6.8% of the sample is taken by the ten largest. These receptors lack a known antigen. Sequencing was carried out using blood, either unsorted or a sorted T cell fraction (not recorded which). The receptors shown here come from a male donor with ankylosing spondylitis.

For this clonotype: An end of the junction does not agree with germline; a read error may underlie this. The V and J genes are TRBV7-9 and TRBJ1-1; 8 nucleotides agree with TRBD1. The V gene's germline CDR1 is SEHNR and CDR2 FQNEAQ (reference sequence). CDR3 size: 15 residues. CDR3 nucleotide sequence: TGTGCCAGCAGCCCTAGGGGACAGGTGAACACTGAGGCTTTCTTT. Translating gives CASSPRGQVNTEAFF.

The chain uses TRBV7-6 and TRBJ2-7; D unresolved. The CDR3 has 15 residues. In germline, CDR1 is SGHVS, CDR2 FNYEAQ. V was shortened by 5 bases and J by 0 bases, with 14 bases between the two germline ends. This CDR3 is CASSLGSFGSYEQYF. The CDR3 nucleotides read TGTGCCAGCAGCCTCGGGTCTTTCGGCTCCTACGAGCAGTACTTC.

The J gene is TRBJ1-4, the V gene TRBV7-9; no reliable D call. V lost 2 bases and J 7 bases, leaving 11 bases between the germline ends. The CDR3 is 14 amino acids. Germline loops: CDR1 SEHNR, CDR2 FQNEAQ (reference sequence). CDR3 sequence: CASSLTSEFEKLFF. The CDR3 nucleotides read TGTGCCAGCAGCTTAACCAGCGAATTTGAAAAACTGTTTTTT.

The V call is TRBV4-1, the J call TRBJ1-6; D may be TRBD1 (5 bases). V lost 3 bases and J lost 10, with 16 bases in between. This CDR3 has 15 residues. The germline V gene encodes CDR1 MGHRA and CDR2 YSYEKL. CDR3 amino acids: CASSHLGETGSPLHF. The CDR3 nucleotides are TGCGCCAGCAGCCACCTGGGGGAAACTGGCTCACCCCTCCACTTT.

The chain carries TRBV18 and TRBJ2-7; 8 bases line up with TRBD2. Germline assignment: CDR1 KGHSH and CDR2 LQKENI. The V gene end was trimmed by 0 bases and the J gene end by 1 base; junction bases not matched to a gene: 8. The CDR3 contains 17 residues. CDR3 sequence reads: CASSPPRVAGGSYEQYF. The CDR3 region has the DNA TGTGCCAGCTCACCACCGCGGGTTGCGGGAGGATCCTACGAGCAGTACTTC.

This clonotype was seen many times. This chain joins TRBV7-8 and TRBJ1-5, with 7 bases lining up with TRBD1. The ends lost 5 bases at V and 9 bases at J; junction bases unmatched: 1. CDR1 is SGHVS and CDR2 is FQNEAQ in the germline V gene. The CDR3 runs 11 residues. CDR3 loop: CASSQGGPQHF. The DNA of the CDR3 is TGTGCCAGCAGCCAGGGGGGGCCCCAGCATTTT.